What follows are 28 T cell receptor beta chains derived from one specimen sequenced in a study of human T cells and chemical hapten exposure (dated by TCRdb to the early 2020s). Receptor amplification or capture employed RACE. The run used a NextSeq 500. Starting from the raw public reads, TCRdb applied fastp trimming at Q25, assembled clones with MiXCR and retained in-frame beta chains. Every distinct CDR3 protein forms one entry, paired with its most common genes and DNA. The sample yields under 70,000 distinct CDR3 sequences; roughly 12% were counted once. 3% to 4.5% of the sample is taken by the ten largest. The intended sense of this specimen's time point label: pre-sensitization, week 0. The treatment or condition label for this specimen denotes: therapeutic diphenylcyclopropenone sensitization with weekly scalp DPC. The source material was whole blood, sampled in connection with sensitization to the hapten diphenylcyclopropenone (DPC). These receptors were taken from a woman aged 40 to 50 with alopecia areata. Some clones in this sample may be carry-over from other donors' samples.

This clonotype has ten or more counts. The rearrangement joins TRBV6-2 or TRBV6-3 to TRBJ2-1, with 9 bases lining up with TRBD1. The germline V gene encodes CDR1 MNHEY and CDR2 SVGEGT. V shed 2 bases, J shed 7 bases, and the junction held 6 bases outside the gene matches. The CDR3 covers 15 residues. DNA for the CDR3: TGTGCCAGCAGTTACGTCGGGACAGGGAGGAATGAGCAGTTCTTC. Encoded protein: CASSYVGTGRNEQFF.

This clonotype was counted at least ten times. This chain connects TRBV7-2 to TRBJ2-5; D is possibly TRBD1 or TRBD2 (6 bases each). CDR1 and CDR2 from the germline V gene are SGHTA and FQGNSA. The CDR3 is made up of 15 amino acids. Trimming took 1 base from V and 5 from J, leaving 14 bases between them. CDR3 DNA sequence: TGTGCCAGCAGCTTAGTGTGGGGGGCCCGGGAGACCCAGTACTTC. It yields the protein CASSLVWGARETQYF.

V and J are TRBV7-8 and TRBJ1-1; D ambiguous. The germline V gene has CDR1 SGHVS and CDR2 FQNEAQ. With 5 bases removed from V and 14 bases from J, the gap between germline ends came to 21 bases. The CDR3 loop spans 13 amino acids. The CDR3 region is CASSRPPAPLLFF. The CDR3 DNA sequence: TGTGCCAGCAGCCGTCCACCGGCCCCCCTCTTGTTCTTT.

The chain joins TRBV9 to TRBJ2-5; D remains ambiguous. Germline CDR1 SGDLS, CDR2 YYNGEE. The CDR3 loop spans 15 amino acids. V was trimmed by 4 bases and J by 7 bases, leaving 20 bases between them. The CDR3 region is CASSKSAPAYGTQYF. CDR3 bases: TGTGCCAGCAGCAAATCCGCCCCGGCTTATGGGACCCAGTACTTC.

This clonotype was observed at least ten times. The rearrangement uses TRBV29-1 and TRBJ1-2; D might be TRBD1 (5 bases). Between the trimmed V and J ends, which lost 4 bases and 4 bases, there was a span of 13 bases. The CDR3 is 13 amino acids. Germline V gene sequence: CDR1 SQVTM, CDR2 ANQGSEA. CDR3 region: CSVGDVRGYGYTF. The CDR3 bases are TGCAGCGTTGGGGACGTACGTGGCTATGGCTACACCTTC.

This clonotype was observed at least ten times. One end of the junction varies from germline; a read error may be responsible. The V call is TRBV3-1, the J call TRBJ2-5; TRBD2 agrees at 9 bases. Germline V gene sequence: CDR1 LGHDT, CDR2 YNNKEL (reference sequence). CDR3 length equals 12 residues. The CDR3 sequence: CGAGGSQETQYF. For the CDR3, the DNA is TGCGGAGCGGGGGGCAGCCAAGAGACCCAGTACTTC.

In the case of this clonotype: A much larger clone is a single base away; this may be a read error. The chain employs TRBV6-6 and TRBJ2-3; D remains unclear. The V and J ends lost 5 bases and 0 bases respectively, with 12 bases between them. The CDR3 has 15 residues. The germline gives CDR1 MNHNY, CDR2 SVGAGI (reference sequence). The CDR3 nucleotides read TGTGCCAGCAGTAACGAGGAGTCTAGCACAGATACGCAGTATTTT. Protein product: CASSNEESSTDTQYF.

The V call is TRBV6-5, the J call TRBJ2-2; a weak D match, TRBD2 (6 bases). The CDR3 extends over 18 amino acids. In germline, CDR1 is MNHEY, CDR2 SVGAGI. Trimming pared 2 bases from V and 3 bases from J, leaving 19 bases between. The CDR3 spells CASSYAFAGMTDTGELFF. The CDR3 DNA reads TGTGCCAGCAGTTACGCCTTTGCGGGGATGACGGACACCGGGGAGCTGTTTTTT.

This clonotype was counted many times. The genes are TRBV7-2 and TRBJ1-5, with 9 bases lining up with TRBD1. CDR1 SGHTA and CDR2 FQGNSA come from the germline V gene. There are 15 residues in the CDR3. V trimming: 5 bases; J trimming: 2 bases; junction bases outside the gene matches: 4. DNA of the CDR3: TGTGCCAGCAGCGCTACAGGGGGCGGCAATCAGCCCCAGCATTTT. Translation: CASSATGGGNQPQHF.

This clonotype was detected ten times or more. This chain links TRBV6-2 or TRBV6-3 with TRBJ2-1; D possibly uses TRBD1 or TRBD2 (6 bases each). Germline V CDR1 and CDR2: MNHEY, SVGEGT. V lost 6 bases and J 10 bases, leaving 25 bases between the germline ends. The CDR3 is 16 residues long. The CDR3 region has the DNA TGTGCCAGCAGACCATCGCAGACCCCGGGGGCGGAGGAGCAGTTCTTC. Protein product: CASRPSQTPGAEEQFF.

The chain combines TRBV29-1 with TRBJ2-3, with D tentatively TRBD1 (7 bases). CDR1 is SQVTM, CDR2 ANQGSEA, per germline. Trimming removed 2 bases at V and 4 bases at J, with 16 bases between. This CDR3 is built from 15 residues. The CDR3 spells CSVEPGAGGSDTQYF. CDR3 bases: TGCAGCGTTGAACCCGGGGCAGGGGGGTCAGATACGCAGTATTTT.

This clonotype was found many times. The chain is built from TRBV30 and TRBJ1-1; a weak D match, TRBD1 (5 bases). Germline CDR1 GTSNPN, CDR2 SVGIG (reference sequence). This CDR3 contains 13 residues. Trimming shortened V by 0 bases and J by 5 bases, and 10 bases separated the two germline ends. Here the CDR3 DNA reads TGTGCCTGGAGTGTCGGGGGGAGGACTGAAGCTTTCTTT. Amino acid sequence: CAWSVGGRTEAFF. Variable domain in full (rest from reference TRBV30 and TRBJ1-1): SQTIHQWPATLVQPVGSPLSLECTVEGTSNPNLYWYRQAAGRGLQLLFYSVGIGQISSEVPQNLSASRPQDRQFILSSKKLLLSDSGFYLCAWSVGGRTEAFFGQGTRLTVV.

This clonotype was seen at least ten times. The V and J genes are TRBV9 and TRBJ2-5; D may be TRBD1 (6 bases). Germline V gene sequence: CDR1 SGDLS, CDR2 YYNGEE. The CDR3 covers 16 residues. V was cut by 0 bases and J by 1 base, with 13 bases left in between. The CDR3 DNA reads TGTGCCAGCAGCGTAGGGACAGCTTCGCCCCAAGAGACCCAGTACTTC. This translates into CASSVGTASPQETQYF.

In regard to this clonotype: A much larger clone differs by one base, so this may be a read error. The CDR3 does not end in the conserved phenylalanine or tryptophan, so this is likely a read error. The V call is TRBV20-1, the J call TRBJ1-1; maybe TRBD1 (5 bases). V was trimmed by 6 bases and J by 4 bases, leaving 15 bases between them. Germline CDR1 DFQATT, CDR2 SNEGSKA (reference sequence). The CDR3 contains 13 residues. CDR3 in amino acids: CSARTSGPTEAFY. The CDR3 DNA reads TGCAGTGCCCGTACCTCGGGGCCCACTGAAGCTTTCTAT.

The rearrangement links TRBV11-2 to TRBJ2-7; possible D gene TRBD1, 6 bases. V lost 1 base and J lost 4, with 14 bases in between. CDR1 is SGHAT, CDR2 FQNNGV, per germline. The CDR3 runs to 15 residues. CDR3 in DNA: TGTGCCAGCAGCTTAGTCGGGGCAGGGGAGTACGAGCAGTACTTC. It specifies CASSLVGAGEYEQYF.

There are a few counts of this clonotype. The rearrangement links TRBV11-2 to TRBJ2-1; 10 nucleotides line up with TRBD2. CDR1 SGHAT and CDR2 FQNNGV come from the germline V gene. After removal of 3 bases from V and 9 bases from J, the junction contained 11 bases not matched to a gene. The CDR3 has 16 residues. The CDR3 nucleotides are TGTGCCAGCAGCTTCCCGGGGCTAGCGGGAGTTGGTGAGCAGTTCTTC. Translation: CASSFPGLAGVGEQFF.

This chain links TRBV29-1 with TRBJ1-5, with D perhaps TRBD1 (5 bases). V lost 7 bases to trimming and J lost 1 base, with 8 bases between them. Germline CDR1 SQVTM, CDR2 ANQGSEA. CDR3 size: 12 residues. CDR3 DNA sequence: TGCAGCGCGGGGACGAGCAATCAGCCCCAGCATTTT. Its protein product is CSAGTSNQPQHF.

This clonotype has at least ten counts. This chain joins TRBV20-1 and TRBJ2-1; possibly TRBD2 for D (6 bases). V was pared by 0 bases and J by 7 bases, with 22 bases between. The CDR3 is 17 residues long. Germline V gives CDR1 DFQATT, CDR2 SNEGSKA (reference sequence). The DNA for the CDR3 is TGCAGTGCTAGAGATCGCATCGGGAGCGTTACTTGGAATGAGCAGTTCTTC. This translates into CSARDRIGSVTWNEQFF.

The J gene is TRBJ2-5, the V gene TRBV7-6, with 10 bases lining up with TRBD1. CDR3 size: 15 residues. Trimming removed 2 bases from V and 2 bases from J; junction bases left unmatched: 2. Germline V gene data show CDR1 as SGHVS and CDR2 as FNYEAQ. CDR3 coding DNA: TGTGCCAGCAGCTTACCGGGACAGGGGCAAGAGACCCAGTACTTC. Translated, it gives CASSLPGQGQETQYF.

In this sample, this clonotype turned up a few times. V and J are TRBV7-2 and TRBJ2-3, with D possibly being TRBD2 (5 bases). This CDR3 spans 14 amino acids. V gave up 7 bases and J gave up 2 bases, with 13 bases separating them. Germline loops: CDR1 SGHTA, CDR2 FQGNSA. CDR3 nucleotide sequence: TGTGCCAGCACCGACCCGGGAAACACAGATACGCAGTATTTT. Translation: CASTDPGNTDTQYF.

The J gene is TRBJ2-7, the V gene TRBV20-1; 7 positions agree with TRBD1. The ends lost 5 bases at V and 1 base at J; junction bases unmatched: 8. This CDR3 is 14 amino acids long. Germline V gene sequence: CDR1 DFQATT, CDR2 SNEGSKA (reference sequence). DNA for the CDR3: TGCAGTGCTGGATACAGACAGGGATCCTACGAGCAGTACTTC. It encodes CSAGYRQGSYEQYF.

This clonotype appeared many times. This chain uses TRBV14 with TRBJ1-4; perhaps TRBD1 as D (5 bases). V was trimmed by 0 bases and J by 6 bases, leaving 11 bases between them. This CDR3 has 15 amino acids. The germline gives CDR1 SGHDN, CDR2 FVKESK. The CDR3 sequence: CASSQEGTVDEKLFF. CDR3 DNA sequence: TGTGCCAGCAGCCAAGAAGGGACCGTCGATGAAAAACTGTTTTTT.

This clonotype was seen only a few times. The chain recombines TRBV19 with TRBJ2-7, with 9 bases matching TRBD1. Trimming took 6 bases from V and 2 from J; bases not matched to a gene: 8. Germline assignment: CDR1 LNHDA and CDR2 SQIVND (reference sequence). CDR3 length equals 15 residues. CDR3 DNA sequence: TGTGCCAGTAGGATGGGACAGGGAAATACCTACGAGCAGTACTTC. It codes for CASRMGQGNTYEQYF.

The chain uses TRBV6-5 and TRBJ1-3; unclear D gene. The CDR3 spans 14 residues. Germline V lookup: CDR1 MNHEY, CDR2 SVGAGI. Trimming cost V 6 bases and J 0 bases, with 9 bases left between them. CDR3 sequence (DNA): TGTGCCAGCAGACCAGGCCCCTCTGGAAACACCATATATTTT. Translated, it gives CASRPGPSGNTIYF.

The gene calls are TRBV30 and TRBJ2-2; possible D gene TRBD1, 6 bases. Germline V gene sequence: CDR1 GTSNPN, CDR2 SVGIG (reference sequence). Trimming removed 2 bases at V and 2 bases at J, with 21 bases between. The CDR3 loop spans 18 amino acids. This CDR3 is CAWSKPPRGGFNTGELFF. Written as DNA, the CDR3 is TGTGCCTGGAGTAAGCCCCCCAGGGGCGGGTTTAACACCGGGGAGCTGTTTTTT.

At least ten counts were recorded for this clonotype. The chain has TRBV24-1 and TRBJ1-1, with D perhaps TRBD1 (5 bases). CDR1 KGHDR and CDR2 SFDVKD come from the germline V gene. This CDR3 region has 16 residues. Trimming removed 6 bases at V and 5 bases at J, with 21 bases between. The CDR3 loop reads CATSPAGTRQETEAFF. For the CDR3, the DNA is TGTGCCACCAGTCCGGCAGGGACCAGGCAGGAGACTGAAGCTTTCTTT.

This clonotype has a handful of counts. This chain links TRBV30 with TRBJ1-2, with D possibly matching TRBD1 (5 bases). The CDR3 totals 11 residues. Germline V gene sequence: CDR1 GTSNPN, CDR2 SVGIG (reference sequence). V lost 7 bases and J lost 2, with 8 bases in between. The chain's CDR3 is CASDKNYGYTF. CDR3 sequence (DNA): TGTGCCTCGGACAAGAACTATGGCTACACCTTC.

The chain recombines TRBV7-9 with TRBJ2-1; 12 positions match TRBD2. V lost 5 bases to trimming and J lost 0 bases; unmatched junction nucleotides: 14. This CDR3 region has 20 residues. CDR1 and CDR2 from the germline V gene are SEHNR and FQNEAQ (reference sequence). CDR3 nucleotides: TGTGCCAGCAGCACCGAGGGACTAGCGGGCGACTCTATCTCCTACAATGAGCAGTTCTTC. Its protein product is CASSTEGLAGDSISYNEQFF.